A single count supports the clone carrying this TCR beta chain. This entry belongs to a study of CD8+ T cells in alopecia areata. With 7 bases clipped from V and 0 bases from J, the junction kept 5 bases outside the gene matches. This CDR3 contains 15 residues. CDR1 is SNHLY and CDR2 is FYNNEI in the germline V gene. Treatment in this sample: oral pan-JAK inhibitor, 5-10 mg twice daily. RNA, once extracted, was reverse transcribed into cDNA for use as the sequencing template. Clones were read by immunoSEQ multiplex PCR, and TCRdb kept only the in-frame ones, dropping some. The repertoire holds approximately 200,000 clones, 58% seen once, with 4.5% to 6% in the top ten.

The chain uses TRBV2 and TRBJ2-3; 9 bases are a match to TRBD2. This clonotype was sampled from a human donor with alopecia areata. Sequencing used CD4+ T cells sorted from blood, obtained at week 24, from a patient treated with tofacitinib. In DNA, the CDR3 is TGTGCCAGCACCCTAGCGGGATCTAGCACAGATACGCAGTATTTT. This sequence encodes CASTLAGSSTDTQYF.